This entry is about one TCR beta chain. The sample comes from a study of blood T cell repertoires in COVID-19. In the authors' workflow: Reference gene primers were amplified, and this amplification served to estimate nucleated cell counts. Produced via immunoSEQ multiplex PCR; TCRdb's table is partial and in-frame only. V and J calls plus clone size are reproduced from that table; the DNA served to infer D and trimming. The table has some 400,000 clones, 75% to 90% seen once; the top ten hold 0.95% to 1.2%. The germline V gene encodes CDR1 SGHTA and CDR2 FQGNSA. Trimming shortened V by 6 bases and J by 9 bases, and 15 bases separated the two germline ends. The CDR3 length is 13 residues. Those enrolled, adults aged about 18 to 95 years, came from some 25 US areas.

The sequence was collected from a young man who had recovered from COVID-19. The sample consisted of PBMCs or T cells enriched from blood (not recorded which). This chain links TRBV7-2 with TRBJ2-1, with D perhaps matching TRBD2 (6 bases). The DNA of the CDR3 is TGTGCCAGCAGAAAAGCTAGCGACGGTGAGCAGTTCTTC. Protein sequence: CASRKASDGEQFF.